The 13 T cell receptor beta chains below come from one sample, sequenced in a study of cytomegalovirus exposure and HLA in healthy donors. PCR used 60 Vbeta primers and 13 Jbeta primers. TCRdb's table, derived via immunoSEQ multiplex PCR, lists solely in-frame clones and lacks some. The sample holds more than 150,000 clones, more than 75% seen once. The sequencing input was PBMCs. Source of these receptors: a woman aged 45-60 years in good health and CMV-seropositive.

CDR3 amino acids: CASTRTGFATNEKLFF. CDR3 sequence (DNA): TGTGCCAGCACCAGGACAGGGTTCGCAACTAATGAAAAACTGTTTTTT. V and J are TRBV2 and TRBJ1-4, with 8 bases that match TRBD1. This CDR3 is built from 16 residues. Looked up from germline, CDR1 is SNHLY and CDR2 is FYNNEI. The junction had 7 bases not matched to a gene; V was cut back by 7 bases and J by 0 bases.

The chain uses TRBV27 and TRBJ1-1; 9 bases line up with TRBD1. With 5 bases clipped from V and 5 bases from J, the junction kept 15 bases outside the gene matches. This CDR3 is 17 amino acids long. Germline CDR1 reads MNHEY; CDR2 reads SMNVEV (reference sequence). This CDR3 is CASSRPRDRDFWTEAFF. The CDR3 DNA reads TGTGCCAGCAGTCGCCCCCGGGACAGGGATTTTTGGACTGAAGCTTTCTTT.

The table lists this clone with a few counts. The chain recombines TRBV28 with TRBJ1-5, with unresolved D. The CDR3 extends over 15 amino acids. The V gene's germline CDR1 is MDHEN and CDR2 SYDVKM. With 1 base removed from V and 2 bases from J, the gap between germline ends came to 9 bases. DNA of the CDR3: TGTGCCAGCAGTTTATCCGTCGGGGGCAATCAGCCCCAGCATTTT. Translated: CASSLSVGGNQPQHF.

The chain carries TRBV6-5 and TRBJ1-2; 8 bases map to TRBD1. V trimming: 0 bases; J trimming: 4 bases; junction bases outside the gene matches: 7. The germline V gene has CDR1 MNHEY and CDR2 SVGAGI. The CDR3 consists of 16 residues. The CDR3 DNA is TGTGCCAGCAGTTACTCGAGTACAGGGGGAACCTATGGCTACACCTTC. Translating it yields CASSYSSTGGTYGYTF.

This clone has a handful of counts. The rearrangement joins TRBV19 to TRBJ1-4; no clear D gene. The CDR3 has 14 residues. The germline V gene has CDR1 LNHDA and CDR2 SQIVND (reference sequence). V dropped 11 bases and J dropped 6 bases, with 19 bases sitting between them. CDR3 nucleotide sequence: TGTGCCGCAGGAGGTCGGTCTTTCGATGAAAAACTGTTTTTT. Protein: CAAGGRSFDEKLFF.

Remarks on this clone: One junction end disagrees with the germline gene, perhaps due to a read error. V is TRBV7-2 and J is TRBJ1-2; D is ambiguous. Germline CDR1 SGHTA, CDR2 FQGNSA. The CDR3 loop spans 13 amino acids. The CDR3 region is CASSLDSNHGYTF. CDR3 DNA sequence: TGTGCCAGCAGCTTAGACAGTAACCATGGCTACACCTTC.

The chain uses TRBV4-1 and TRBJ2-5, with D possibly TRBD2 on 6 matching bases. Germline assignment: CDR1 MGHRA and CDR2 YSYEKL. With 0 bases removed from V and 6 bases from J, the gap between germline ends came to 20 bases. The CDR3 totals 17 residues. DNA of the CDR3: TGCGCCAGCAGCCAAGAGTCTTGGGGGGAGTCCCGCAAGACCCAGTACTTC. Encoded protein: CASSQESWGESRKTQYF.

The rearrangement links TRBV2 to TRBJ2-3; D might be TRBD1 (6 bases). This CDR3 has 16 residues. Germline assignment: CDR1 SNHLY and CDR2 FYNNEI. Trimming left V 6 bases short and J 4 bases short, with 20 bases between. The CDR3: CASSKATQGKADTQYF. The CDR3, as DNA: TGTGCCAGCAGCAAAGCGACCCAGGGGAAGGCAGATACGCAGTATTTT.

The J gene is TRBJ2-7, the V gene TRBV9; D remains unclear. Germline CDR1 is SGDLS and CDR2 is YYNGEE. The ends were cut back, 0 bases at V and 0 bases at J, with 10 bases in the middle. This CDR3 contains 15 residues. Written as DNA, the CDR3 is TGTGCCAGCAGCGTAGCTATTGGTAGCTCCTACGAGCAGTACTTC. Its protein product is CASSVAIGSSYEQYF.

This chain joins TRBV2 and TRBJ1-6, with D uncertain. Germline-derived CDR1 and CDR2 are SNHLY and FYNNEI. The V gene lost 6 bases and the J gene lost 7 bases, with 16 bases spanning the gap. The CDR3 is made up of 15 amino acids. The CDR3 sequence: CASRALAEINSPLHF. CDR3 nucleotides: TGTGCCAGCAGGGCTCTCGCGGAGATCAATTCACCCCTCCACTTT.

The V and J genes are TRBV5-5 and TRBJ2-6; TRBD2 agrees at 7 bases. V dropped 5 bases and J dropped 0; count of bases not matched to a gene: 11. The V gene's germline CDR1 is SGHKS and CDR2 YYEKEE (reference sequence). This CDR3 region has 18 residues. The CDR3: CASRARGDPSSGANVLTF. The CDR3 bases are TGTGCCAGCAGAGCCCGGGGGGATCCAAGCTCTGGGGCCAACGTCCTGACTTTC.

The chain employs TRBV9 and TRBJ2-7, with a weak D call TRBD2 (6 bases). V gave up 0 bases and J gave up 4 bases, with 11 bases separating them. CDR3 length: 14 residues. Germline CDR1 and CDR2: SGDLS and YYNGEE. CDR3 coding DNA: TGTGCCAGCAGCGTAGGGCTAGCGCTATACGAGCAGTACTTC. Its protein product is CASSVGLALYEQYF.

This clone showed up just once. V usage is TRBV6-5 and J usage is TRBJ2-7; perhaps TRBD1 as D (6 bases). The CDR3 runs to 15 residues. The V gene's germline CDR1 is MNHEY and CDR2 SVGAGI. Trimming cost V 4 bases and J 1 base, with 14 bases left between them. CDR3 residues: CASSSLKTGSYEQYF. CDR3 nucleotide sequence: TGTGCCAGCAGTTCCCTTAAGACAGGTTCCTACGAGCAGTACTTC.